This T cell receptor (beta chain) was documented in a study of shared clonotypes between healthy human individuals. Study-wide results and limits: The researchers took only blood, and tissue repertoires probably look different.

Notes on this clone: Antigen unknown.

Sequencing was performed with immunoSEQ multiplex PCR; in TCRdb, only in-frame clones are kept and a portion is missing. The sample lists under 200,000 clones; 85% to 95% were seen once. Trimming shortened V by 1 base and J by 8 bases, and 6 bases separated the two germline ends. In germline, CDR1 is SGHTA, CDR2 FQGNSA. CDR3 size: 12 residues. The sequenced sample consisted of naive CD4+ T cells sorted from blood. Subset meaning: CD45RA+ positively selected. This TCR derives from a woman between 25 and 40 years old in good health. The chain recombines TRBV7-2 with TRBJ2-1; no reliable D call. CDR3 protein: CASSLVRYEQFF. DNA for the CDR3: TGTGCCAGCAGCTTAGTTCGCTATGAGCAGTTCTTC.